This T cell receptor beta chain emerged from a study of blood T cell repertoires in COVID-19. This CDR3 is built from 13 residues. Germline V CDR1 and CDR2: LNHDA, SQIVND (reference sequence). Trimming took 6 bases from V and 5 from J; bases not matched to a gene: 3. Clones were read by immunoSEQ multiplex PCR, and TCRdb kept only the in-frame ones, dropping some. There are 150,000 or so clones in the sample; roughly 84% occur only once, and 35% to 45% lies in the top ten. This clonotype was obtained from a human donor in a cohort sampled during active COVID-19. J is TRBJ2-3 and V is TRBV19; 9 bases map to TRBD1. The sample consisted of peripheral blood. CDR3 DNA sequence: TGTGCCAGTAGACAGGGGGCAATAGATACGCAGTATTTT. This translates into CASRQGAIDTQYF.